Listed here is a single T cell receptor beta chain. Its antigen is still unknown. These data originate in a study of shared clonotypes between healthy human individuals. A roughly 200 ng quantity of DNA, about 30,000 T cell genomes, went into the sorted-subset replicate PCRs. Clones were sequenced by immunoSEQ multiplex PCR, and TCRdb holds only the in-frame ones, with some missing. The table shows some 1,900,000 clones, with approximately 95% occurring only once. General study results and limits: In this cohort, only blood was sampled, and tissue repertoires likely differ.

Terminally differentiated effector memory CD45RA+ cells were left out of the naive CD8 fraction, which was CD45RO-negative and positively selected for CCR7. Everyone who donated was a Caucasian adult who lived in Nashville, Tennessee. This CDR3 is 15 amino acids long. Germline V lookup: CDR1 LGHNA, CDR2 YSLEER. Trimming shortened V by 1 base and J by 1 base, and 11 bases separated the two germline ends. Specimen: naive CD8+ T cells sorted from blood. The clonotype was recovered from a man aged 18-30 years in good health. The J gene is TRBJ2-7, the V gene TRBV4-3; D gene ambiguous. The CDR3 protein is CASSQGEDRSYEQYF. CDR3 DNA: TGCGCCAGCAGCCAAGGTGAGGACCGGTCCTACGAGCAGTACTTC.